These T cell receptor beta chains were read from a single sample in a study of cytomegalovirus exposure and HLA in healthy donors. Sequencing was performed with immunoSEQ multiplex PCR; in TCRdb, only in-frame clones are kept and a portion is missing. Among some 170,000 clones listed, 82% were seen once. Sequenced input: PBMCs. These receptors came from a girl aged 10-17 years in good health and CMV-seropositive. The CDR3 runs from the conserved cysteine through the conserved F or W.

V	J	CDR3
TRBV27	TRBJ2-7	CASRLQGSYYEQYF
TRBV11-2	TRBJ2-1	CASSPTFGGRVEQFF
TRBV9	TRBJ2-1	CASSTVTSGGALFF
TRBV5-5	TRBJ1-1	CASSLQGVMYAFF
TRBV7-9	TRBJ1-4	CASSLGQGEANEKLFF
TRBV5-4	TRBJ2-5	CASSMTSGSQETQYF
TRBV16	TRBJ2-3	CASSQSRGSRTDTQYF
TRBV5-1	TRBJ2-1	CASSLNEAGGLYNEQFF
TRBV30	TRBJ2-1	CAWRRGSGGDEQFF
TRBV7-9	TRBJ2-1	CASSYQPGTSHNEQFF
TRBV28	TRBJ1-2	CASSPTGDHYGYTF
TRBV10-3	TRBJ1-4	CAISESGPRGEKLFF
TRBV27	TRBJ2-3	CASSPGTHRGTDTQYF
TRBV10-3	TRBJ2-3	CAISGTSGASTDTQYF
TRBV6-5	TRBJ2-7	CASSYSSSLGHEQYF
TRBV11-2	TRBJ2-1	CASSLAAGTSDNEQFF
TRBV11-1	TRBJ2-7	CASSLSSVPAGAEQYF
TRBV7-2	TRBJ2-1	CASSFSGRALNEQFF
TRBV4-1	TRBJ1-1	CASSYVPGQGHTEAFF
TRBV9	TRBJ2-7	CASSELGAAPDGEQYF
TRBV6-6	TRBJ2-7	CASSYDPDRAYEQYF
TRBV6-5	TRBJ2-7	CASSYSNSGYEQYF
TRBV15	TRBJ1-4	CATSGFPGLLNEKLFF
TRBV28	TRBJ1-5	CASSSDPHRSHSNQPQHF
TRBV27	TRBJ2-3	CASSSRLRSTDTQYF
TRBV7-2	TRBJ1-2	CASSYQGWGYGYTF
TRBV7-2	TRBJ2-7	CASSLGWSSEQYF
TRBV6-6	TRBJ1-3	CASSPFGGAGNTIYF
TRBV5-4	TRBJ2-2	CASSLMRGGNTGELFF
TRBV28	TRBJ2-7	CASRKTGGEQYF
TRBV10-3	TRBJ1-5	CAISEDEGGNQPQHF
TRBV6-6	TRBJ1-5	CASRLGVNQPQHF
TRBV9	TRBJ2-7	CASSVAASGSYEQYF
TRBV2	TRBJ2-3	CASRTSGVNTDTQYF
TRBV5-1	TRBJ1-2	CASSLEGRNGYTF
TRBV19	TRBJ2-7	CASSFSGRGSYEQYF
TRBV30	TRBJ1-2	CAWSARSRSGSNYGYTF
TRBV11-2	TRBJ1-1	CASSLEANTEAFF
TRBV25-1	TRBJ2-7	CASSEWPDSDSYEQYF
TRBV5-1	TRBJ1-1	CASSLAGQRMNTEAFF
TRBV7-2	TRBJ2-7	CASSLLGGDTDEQYF
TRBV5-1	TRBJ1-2	CASSLLPSGTARGDYGYTF
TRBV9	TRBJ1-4	CASSVVPGPSEKLFF
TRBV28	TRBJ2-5	CASRRAGGETQYF
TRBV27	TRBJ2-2	CASSFVGGTGELFF
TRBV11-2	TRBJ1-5	CASSLGHPDQPQHF
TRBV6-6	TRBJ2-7	CASSFLDIPYEQYF
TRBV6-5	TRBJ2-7	CASSLAGAVYEQYF
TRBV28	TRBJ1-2	CATVLYPGQSNYGYTF
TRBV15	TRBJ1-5	CATSLRGGQPQHF
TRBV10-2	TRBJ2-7	CASSGALVYEQYF
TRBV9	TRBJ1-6	CASSAFLGGPWNSPLHF
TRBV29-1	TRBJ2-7	CSVLQSTGYEQYF
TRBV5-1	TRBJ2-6	CASSFELAGGGANVLTF
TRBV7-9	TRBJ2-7	CASSLGSPSDPYF